These T cell receptor beta chains were read from a single sample in a study of early T cells in non-severe SARS-CoV-2 infection. Each CDR3 protein is one row after TCRdb ran MiXCR on the 5' RACE reads. The table shows 98,000 or so distinct CDR3 sequences, with around 10% occurring only once. The specimen was whole blood. These receptors came from an adult who was a healthcare worker with PCR-confirmed SARS-CoV-2 infection or an uninfected control (not recorded which). CDR3s include the opening cysteine and the closing phenylalanine or tryptophan. D genes are given only for firm matches. The listing skips clone size in some rows; elsewhere it reads once, few, many or a size class.

DNA	CDR3	size	D	V	J
TGTGCCAGCAGTTTATCAGGGAGGAATTCACCCCTCCACTTT	CASSLSGRNSPLHF	NA	NA	TRBV27	TRBJ1-6
TGTGCCAGCAGTTTATGGGGCCTAGCGGGGCAAGAGACCCAGTACTTC	CASSLWGLAGQETQYF	NA	TRBD2	TRBV28	TRBJ2-5
TGTGCCAGCAGTGGTGGTATGCATAGCAATCAGCCCCAGCATTTT	CASSGGMHSNQPQHF	few	NA	TRBV2	TRBJ1-5
TGTGCCAGCAGCGCCGGGACTAGCGGGGTGTTCGAGCAGTACTTC	CASSAGTSGVFEQYF	many	TRBD2	TRBV7-2	TRBJ2-7
TGTGCCAGCAGCTTGGCAGGGACGTACTACAATGAGCAGTTCTTC	CASSLAGTYYNEQFF	many	NA	TRBV5-6	TRBJ2-1
TGTGCCAGCAGTTACTCGATAGGCATCTCCTACGAGCAGTACTTC	CASSYSIGISYEQYF	many	NA	TRBV6-6	TRBJ2-7
TGCGCCAGCAGCCGGGGGCTAGCGGGGGAGACAGATACGCAGTATTTT	CASSRGLAGETDTQYF	many	TRBD2	TRBV5-1	TRBJ2-3
TGTGCCAGCAGCTTTGGGTCAGGGCGGACCGGGGAGCTGTTTTTT	CASSFGSGRTGELFF	many	NA	TRBV5-4	TRBJ2-2
TGTGCCAGCAGCCCCATTGGTCAGCGGGAGAGGGATACGCAGTATTTT	CASSPIGQRERDTQYF	few	TRBD2	TRBV3-1	TRBJ2-3
TGCGCCAGCAGCTTGGGGGGACAGCGCCTTATGATCACTGAAGCTTTCTTT	CASSLGGQRLMITEAFF	few	TRBD1	TRBV5-1	TRBJ1-1
TGTGCCAGCAGTTCCATCTGGGACACCGACTCTGGAAACACCATATATTTT	CASSSIWDTDSGNTIYF	NA	NA	TRBV28	TRBJ1-3
TGCGCCAGCAGCGTTCTAGCGGGGACCGGTAATGAGCAGTTCTTC	CASSVLAGTGNEQFF	once	TRBD2	TRBV5-1	TRBJ2-1
TGTGCCAGCAGCCAAGATTCGGGCAGAGCCGGGGAGCTGTTTTTT	CASSQDSGRAGELFF	few	NA	TRBV3-1	TRBJ2-2
TGTGCCAGCAGCCAAGATGCGGCAGCCTATGGCTACACCTTC	CASSQDAAAYGYTF	NA	NA	TRBV4-2	TRBJ1-2
TGTGCCAGCAGCTTACAGGCACGCTCCTATAATTCACCCCTCCACTTT	CASSLQARSYNSPLHF	many	NA	TRBV7-2	TRBJ1-6
TGTGCCAGCAGTGAAACCCTAATTGGGACAGGGGGCTCTGGGGCCAACGTCCTGACTTTC	CASSETLIGTGGSGANVLTF	many	TRBD1	TRBV2	TRBJ2-6
TGTGCCAGCAGTCAGGGGGTCTACGAGCAGTACTTC	CASSQGVYEQYF	many	TRBD1	TRBV12-3/TRBV12-4	TRBJ2-7
TGCGCCAGCAGTGTTGGGAGCCGCTACAATGAGCAGTTCTTC	CASSVGSRYNEQFF	NA	NA	TRBV10-2	TRBJ2-1
TGTGCCAGCAGCCCCTTCGAAGGGTTAAAGGAAAAACTGTTTTTT	CASSPFEGLKEKLFF	many	NA	TRBV27	TRBJ1-4
TGTGCCAGCAGTCCGGGACATTACAATGAGCAGTTCTTC	CASSPGHYNEQFF	NA	NA	TRBV12-3/TRBV12-4	TRBJ2-1
TGTGCCAGCAGCTTTTCACTAGCGGAATCCTACAATGAGCAGTTCTTC	CASSFSLAESYNEQFF	many	TRBD2	TRBV11-2	TRBJ2-1
TGTGCCAGCAGCTTAGCGCAGGGGATACCCCTCCACTTT	CASSLAQGIPLHF	many	NA	TRBV7-9	TRBJ1-6
TGCGCCAGCAGTGAGTCGGGTCCACAGGGATCCAACGAGCAGTACTTC	CASSESGPQGSNEQYF	NA	NA	TRBV10-1	TRBJ2-7
TGTGCCAGCAGTTTGGAACAGGGTCAAGAGACCCAGTACTTC	CASSLEQGQETQYF	NA	NA	TRBV27	TRBJ2-5
TGTGCCAGCAGCCTCCGGACAGTTCGAGAAAAACTGTTTTTT	CASSLRTVREKLFF	NA	NA	TRBV3-1	TRBJ1-4
TGTGCCAGCACTTCAATTGCCTCCGAGCAGTACTTC	CASTSIASEQYF	few	NA	TRBV27	TRBJ2-7
TGTGCCAGCAGCCCCAGGGGGAATCTAGCCAAAAACATTCAGTACTTC	CASSPRGNLAKNIQYF	many	TRBD1	TRBV7-8	TRBJ2-4
TGTGCCAGCAGCCAGCGGGTGAAGGAAGACACTGGAAACACCATATATTTT	CASSQRVKEDTGNTIYF	many	NA	TRBV5-6	TRBJ1-3
TGTGCCAGCAGCTTTTTGAACAGAGACTACGAGCAGTACTTC	CASSFLNRDYEQYF	NA	NA	TRBV11-2	TRBJ2-7
TGTGCCAGCTCACCACCTAGCACAGATACGCAGTATTTT	CASSPPSTDTQYF	many	NA	TRBV18	TRBJ2-3
TGTGCCAGCTCACCCGATATCGGCTTCGGCACCGGGGAGCTGTTTTTT	CASSPDIGFGTGELFF	NA	NA	TRBV18	TRBJ2-2
TGCGCCAGCAGCCCCGGACAGAATCTTCCTAACTATGGCTACACCTTC	CASSPGQNLPNYGYTF	many	NA	TRBV5-1	TRBJ1-2
TGCGCCAGCAGCGCCGCCCCCGGGACTTCTCTATCAGAGCAGTTCTTC	CASSAAPGTSLSEQFF	many	NA	TRBV5-1	TRBJ2-1
TGCGCCAGCAGCCTTCCCCCGGGGGAATACACAGATACGCAGTATTTT	CASSLPPGEYTDTQYF	few	NA	TRBV4-1	TRBJ2-3
TGTGCCAGCAGTTACTTGGACAGTTCGCTTGGCTACACCTTC	CASSYLDSSLGYTF	NA	NA	TRBV6-5	TRBJ1-2
TGTGCCAGCAGCCGACACAGGACAGTTAGCAATCAGCCCCAGCATTTT	CASSRHRTVSNQPQHF	NA	NA	TRBV6-6	TRBJ1-5
TGTGCCATCAGTGCCGAGGGGACTCCGTTCTTC	CAISAEGTPFF	NA	NA	TRBV10-3	TRBJ2-1
TGCAGTGCTTCGGATGGCTACACCTTC	CSASDGYTF	many	NA	TRBV20-1	TRBJ1-2
TGTGCCAGCAGCGAGACAGGGGATGATCAGCCCCAGCATTTT	CASSETGDDQPQHF	few	TRBD1	TRBV6-1	TRBJ1-5
TGTGCCACCAGCAGAGATAGTGGGACAGATACGCAGTATTTT	CATSRDSGTDTQYF	many	NA	TRBV15	TRBJ2-3
TGTGCCAGCAGTTCCCGGACTAGCGTTCAAACCTACGAGCAGTACTTC	CASSSRTSVQTYEQYF	few	TRBD2	TRBV27	TRBJ2-7
TGCAGTGCTAGTTCCTTCACAGATACGCAGTATTTT	CSASSFTDTQYF	NA	NA	TRBV20-1	TRBJ2-3
TGTGCCACCAGTGATGGAGGCCCTGAAGCTTTCTTT	CATSDGGPEAFF	few	NA	TRBV24-1	TRBJ1-1
TGTGCCAGCAGTTACTCGGCAGAGGGGTACACTGAAGCTTTCTTT	CASSYSAEGYTEAFF	many	NA	TRBV6-5	TRBJ1-1
TGTGCCAGCAGCTTAAGGCCGGGACAGGGGCACGAGCAGTACTTC	CASSLRPGQGHEQYF	NA	TRBD1	TRBV7-3	TRBJ2-7
TGTGCCAGCAGAAAGGGGGCCGGTACGCAGTATTTT	CASRKGAGTQYF	many	TRBD1	TRBV11-3	TRBJ2-3
TGTGCCAGCAGCGCGGGGTCTACTAAAAACATTCAGTACTTC	CASSAGSTKNIQYF	NA	NA	TRBV12-3/TRBV12-4	TRBJ2-4
TGCAGTGCTAGAGATAAGAGCTCTGGAAACACCATATATTTT	CSARDKSSGNTIYF	many	NA	TRBV20-1	TRBJ1-3